This TCR beta chain is drawn from a study of post-analysis software for immune sequencing data. Every TCR beta cDNA library bore unique molecular identifiers. TCRdb independently ran MiXCR on the PCR reads; one entry per CDR3 protein. The sample shows over 150,000 distinct CDR3 sequences, about 34% of them seen only once. The CDR3 totals 13 residues. V lost 4 bases, J lost 4 bases, and 14 bases lay in between. CDR1 and CDR2 (germline): SQVTM, ANQGSEA. This clonotype was observed many times. The gene calls are TRBV29-1 and TRBJ2-7; the D is unclear. This TCR derives from a girl under 18 with multiple sclerosis. Material: blood, obtained after autologous hematopoietic stem cell transplantation. The CDR3 nucleotides read TGCAGCGTTGTTTCGGCAGATCATTACGAGCAGTACTTC. Protein sequence: CSVVSADHYEQYF.